This note documents a single T cell receptor (beta chain) sequence. The antigen is not known. TCRdb's copy holds only in-frame clones and misses some; the assay was immunoSEQ multiplex PCR. Among some 99,000 clones listed, approximately 91% were seen once. The data stem from a study of cytomegalovirus exposure and HLA in healthy donors. General study results and limits: Reports indicated that the classifier achieved high specificity and sensitivity in diagnosing cytomegalovirus status. Rarity characterized most TCR sequences, yet some public TCRs appeared in many donors. The study recorded about 160 TCR beta chains that were cytomegalovirus-associated.

The sequencing sample was made of PBMCs. The sequence came from a woman under 30 in good health and CMV-seronegative.

CDR3 sequence reads: CASSLVSGLAGANTGELFF. CDR3 bases: TGCGCCAGCAGCTTGGTTTCCGGACTAGCGGGAGCGAACACCGGGGAGCTGTTTTTT. The rearrangement uses TRBV5-1 and TRBJ2-2; 13 bases line up with TRBD2. Per germline, CDR1 SGHRS and CDR2 YFSETQ. J gave up 0 bases and V 0 bases, and 5 bases lay outside the gene matches. The CDR3 length is 19 residues.